This record concerns one T cell receptor beta chain sequence. Its cognate antigen has yet to be identified. No base-level quality is on record; no much larger clone is a single base apart. TCRbeta CDR3 regions were amplified from genomic DNA by means of the immunoSEQ Assay, a bias-controlled multiplex PCR. The published analysis was carried out like this. Nucleated cell counts per sample were estimated from amplification of reference gene primers within the assay. To quantify the absolute abundance of each unique TCRbeta CDR3 rearrangement, sequence reads were collapsed and filtered. For each sample, productive Simpson clonality was calculated by taking the square root of Simpson's diversity index across productive rearrangements. As stored in TCRdb, this immuneACCESS dataset retains in-frame rearrangements with V and J assigned. A fraction of the clones does not appear; measured against another copy, unresolved V genes explain less than half of the discrepancy, and the remainder lacks a known reason. From that table come the V and J calls and clone size; the DNA was used to work out D and trimming. This sample lists roughly 200,000 clones; about four fifths were detected once. The ten largest make up approximately 8.1% of the sample.

One collaborating source in Seattle enrolled patients during active infection and followed them longitudinally through the course of disease. Collaborating institutions collected whole blood in K2EDTA tubes following their own protocols. For TCRbeta analysis, collaborators shipped samples as frozen whole blood, isolated PBMCs, or DNA extracted from either of those sample types. The sample comes from a study of blood T cell repertoires in COVID-19 (dated by TCRdb to 2020 to 2021). With regard to the full study: Samples from collaborators originated in the United States, Italy and Spain and spanned both the acute and convalescent phases of COVID-19. The material from the prospective study consisted of cDNA or gDNA derived from T cells, B-cell-depleted T cells, or PBMCs. The dataset comprised deeply sampled blood TCRbeta repertoires from subjects exposed to, actively infected with, or recovered from COVID-19. Nearly every sample came with metadata listing a de-identified subject ID, COVID-19 status, age in years and sex. The repertoires were made available in a free public database intended to serve as a resource for research on the immune response to SARS-CoV-2. Where available, HLA class I and class II types were taken from metadata supplied by the sample provider and were not determined by assay-based typing. The samples were drawn from two sources: the first 160 participants of the ongoing ImmuneRACE study, and 950 to 1,500 subjects contributed by 6 global collaborators.

The CDR3 sequence holds 15 residues, the cysteine and phenylalanine included. This entry keeps only the CDR3 DNA: 45 bases, framed from base 1. The CDR1 and CDR2 encoded by the germline V gene are MGHDK and SYGVNS. The germline V and J ends show losses of 0 bases and 3 bases respectively, and no gene match explains 4 bases of the junction. Beyond this particular receptor, the publication reports: The amount of clinical and demographic metadata varied by source and participant and was provided uncurated.

This TCR derives from a woman in her fifties or sixties with COVID-19, enrolled during active disease. The rearranged segments are TRBV25-1 and TRBJ1-2, and 7 bases in between align with TRBD1. Specimen: peripheral blood. The CDR3 here reads CASSEYRGGDYGYTF. The nucleotides are TGTGCCAGCAGTGAATATAGAGGGGGCGACTATGGCTACACCTTC.